This T cell receptor beta chain came from a study of shared clonotypes between healthy human individuals (TCRdb year 2020). General notes on the study: The cohort included a few men and a couple of women between 18 and 49 years of age. For each donor, CD4 naive and CD4 memory were each given three plates, CD8 naive was given two plates, and CD8 memory was given one plate. The study deeply sequenced blood TCR repertoires of five healthy adults to estimate repertoire size and the extent of clonotype sharing between individuals. Libraries were prepared and TCR repertoires were sequenced by different laboratories using diverse techniques, in order to increase sequencing depth and limit assay-specific biases. Leukapheresis yielded between about 0.94 and 10 billion PBMCs per donor.

Notes on this clone: No antigen is known for it. The record has no base qualities; no much larger clone is one base away.

CD8 naive samples consisted of CD45RO-negative cells that were positively selected for CCR7, yielding a CD45RA+CCR7+ population without TemRA cells. Donors were healthy HIV-negative adults with no recently reported acute infections or vaccinations. All donors were Caucasian adults living in Nashville, Tennessee, USA. Blood was collected by leukapheresis, and PBMCs were isolated by Ficoll-Histopaque density gradient centrifugation and then cryopreserved in liquid nitrogen vapor phase. Analytical flow cytometry was used to check the purity and quantity of every magnetically sorted T cell population. Genomic DNA was isolated from each sorted fraction and quantified by UV absorbance on a Nanodrop 2000c. Overall study outcomes, separate from this receptor: Because the study included a small number of donors, the genetic and exposure-history diversity represented was limited. Higher generation probabilities were observed for clonotypes shared by all four sorted-subset donors than for non-shared clonotypes. Sampling was restricted to blood, and TCR repertoires in tissue are likely to differ from TCR repertoires in blood. Rarefaction of sorted-subset datasets indicated incomplete sequencing despite the large sequencing depth. Larger estimated clonotype richness was generally found for naive subsets than for memory subsets. Pairwise subsampling indicated that sequencing depth was expected to affect the degree of clonotype sharing among donors. Across four donors, approximately 4.6% of naive CD4, over 3% of naive CD8, around 2.1% of memory CD4, and approximately 0.4% of memory CD8 clonotypes were shared.

TCR CDR3 regions were amplified from genomic DNA by multiplex PCR using the deep immunoSEQ assay. Genomic DNA extracted from each cell subset was distributed evenly over all wells of several immunoSEQ 96-well plates, and each plate served as one replicate. For sorted subsets, approximately 200 ng of genomic DNA, equivalent to around 29,000 T cell genomes, went into each replicate PCR. Purified libraries were measured with a Qubit 3.0 fluorometer, size-checked on a Bioanalyzer 2100, and measured again with the KAPA Library Quantification kit. Each immunoSEQ 96-well plate was sequenced on its own single-read 150-cycle Illumina NextSeq 550 flow cell. The original methods were these. Because the immunoSEQ output included only junctional sequences and no quality scores, the filtering could not be the same as the filtering used for full-length reads. To assign V/J genes and CDR3, sequences were annotated using PyIR, a Python wrapper for IgBLAST v1.9, with IMGT germline references. Reads were removed for weak V/J assignments (E-value above 1e-6), missing CDR3, stop codons, out-of-frame junctions, or ambiguous translated residues. V3J clonotypes were defined as sequences sharing an identical inferred V gene, J gene, and CDR3 amino acid sequence. To compute the percentage overlap between repertoires, the number of shared unique clonotypes was divided by the size of the smaller repertoire. RTK rarefaction, the Chao1 estimator, and Recon v2.1 estimates of unobserved clonotypes were used to assess repertoire richness. OLGA was used to compute generation probabilities for all TCRbeta clonotypes that the gDNA method yielded from four donors. Here the immuneACCESS table is served through TCRdb, limited to in-frame sequences with V and J called. Missing clones are a known gap in these copies; in checked studies unresolved V genes cover under half, and the rest lacks a known reason. V and J calls and clone size are given by that table; D and trimming were obtained from the DNA. For this sample the table gives around 600,000 clones, of which around 96% were detected only once. Approximately 0.11% of the sample comes from the top ten.

This clonotype originated in a woman under 40 in good health. Sequenced sample: naive CD8+ T cells sorted from blood. The label giving this sample's cell subset or site can be read as: CD45RA+CCR7+.

The CDR3 reads CASSEPGQEILNTGELFF. The bases read TGTGCCAGTAGTGAACCGGGACAGGAGATTTTGAACACCGGGGAGCTGTTTTTT. Recombination joined TRBV19 with TRBJ2-2, with 8 bases aligning to TRBD1. Taken from the germline V gene (reference sequence), the CDR1 and CDR2 loops are LNHDA and SQIVND. The germline V end is reduced by 5 bases and the J end by 1 base; junction bases left unmatched: 12. The CDR3 spans 18 residues, from the cysteine through the phenylalanine. The read is trimmed to its CDR3 DNA, 54 bases read in frame from base 1.